This is a list of T cell receptor beta chains from one sample in a study of metastatic and nonmetastatic thyroid tumors. TCRdb re-processed the PCR reads through MiXCR. The sample shows roughly 25,000 clones, under 15% of them seen only once. The sample taken for sequencing was blood. These TCRs come from a female donor with papillary thyroid cancer or a benign thyroid nodule (not recorded which). Some clones in this sample may be carry-over from other donors' samples. Both conserved end residues are part of each CDR3.

J gene | V gene | CDR3 protein
TRBJ2-1 | TRBV28 | CASSYIAVRAPRSYNEQFF
TRBJ2-3 | TRBV6-2/TRBV6-3 | CASSYSGRGTDTQYF
TRBJ2-1 | TRBV6-4 | CASSEGLLSNNEQFF
TRBJ1-2 | TRBV30 | CAWTEGQGRNYGYTF
TRBJ2-1 | TRBV4-3 | CASSPGTEYNEQFF
TRBJ2-1 | TRBV28 | CASSPRLAGGNEQFF
TRBJ2-5 | TRBV19 | CASSTRVGEETQYF
TRBJ2-1 | TRBV7-8 | CASSRGDASVEQFF
TRBJ2-1 | TRBV11-2 | CASSGQGASSYNEQFF
TRBJ2-7 | TRBV12-3/TRBV12-4 | CASSFGQGSEQYF
- | TRBV3-1 | CASSQGDGWTQYF
TRBJ2-2 | TRBV6-5 | CASSYSRRLNTGELFF
TRBJ2-7 | TRBV27 | CASSYQGKAYEQYF
TRBJ1-6 | TRBV4-1 | CASSQRKTGADAYNSPLHF
TRBJ1-1 | TRBV5-6 | CASSPLGGNTEAFF
TRBJ1-2 | TRBV12-3/TRBV12-4 | CASSQRTPGTGGKDGYTF
TRBJ2-3 | TRBV2 | CASSGGRGVDTQYF
TRBJ2-5 | TRBV11-2 | CASSLSGSYQETQYF
TRBJ2-1 | TRBV14 | CASSQGASGSVEQFF
TRBJ1-6 | TRBV11-2 | CASSLISRGAGNSPLHF
TRBJ1-1 | TRBV14 | CASSKDRGSGTEAFF
TRBJ2-1 | TRBV5-6 | CASSLATGRVYNEQFF
TRBJ2-5 | TRBV28 | CASKSSGSPETQYF
TRBJ2-7 | TRBV20-1 | CSARPRLGRTEDEQYF
TRBJ2-2 | TRBV30 | CAWRSAGEDSGELFF
TRBJ2-3 | TRBV2 | CASSPIGGTTDTQYF
TRBJ1-3 | TRBV4-2 | CASSQELQGGNTIYF
TRBJ2-7 | TRBV11-2 | CASSTAWTGVFYEQYF
TRBJ2-3 | TRBV3-1 | CASSLAGASTDTQYF
TRBJ1-1 | TRBV28 | CASSWVTEAFF
TRBJ1-3 | TRBV3-1 | CASSQGESQGFLYF
TRBJ2-2 | TRBV5-1 | CASATRGRDGGELFF
TRBJ1-4 | TRBV15 | CATSRGWGDNEKLFF
TRBJ2-2 | TRBV27 | CASSLLGSNTGELFF
TRBJ2-1 | TRBV11-3 | CASSPHRDYNEQFF
TRBJ2-7 | TRBV4-1 | CASSILAAPSSYEQYF
TRBJ1-2 | TRBV5-6 | CASSLQGSLILNYGYTF
TRBJ2-5 | TRBV6-1 | CASSLWGGAQETQYF
TRBJ2-1 | TRBV11-2 | CASSNNRGLYNEQFF